This entry features one TCR beta chain sequence. In the authors' workflow: Reference gene primer amplification gave estimated nucleated cell counts. Sequencing was performed with immunoSEQ multiplex PCR; in TCRdb, only in-frame clones are kept and a portion is missing. The D gene and trimming were derived from the DNA, and the V and J assignments and clone size from that table. The repertoire holds about 100,000 clones, with 85% to 95% as singletons. This record belongs to a study of blood T cell repertoires in COVID-19. Study-level information: The United States, Italy and Spain were the sources of the acute and convalescent COVID-19 samples.

The specimen was peripheral blood. This receptor was taken from a man in his forties or fifties with active COVID-19.

Written as DNA, the CDR3 is TGCGCCAGCTCCAGAGGTGTGGTAGCGGGAGCCCGGGTAGATACGCAGTATTTT. Its translation is CASSRGVVAGARVDTQYF. The J gene is TRBJ2-3, the V gene TRBV5-1; TRBD2 agrees at 9 bases. The CDR3 sequence is 18 residues long. Germline V gene sequence: CDR1 SGHRS, CDR2 YFSETQ. The V segment lost 7 bases and the J segment 5 bases; nucleotides outside the gene matches: 20.